This TCR beta chain is drawn from a study of blood T cell repertoires in COVID-19. For the study at large: Sample material is recorded as cDNA or gDNA derived from T cells, B-cell-depleted T cells, or PBMCs.

Authors' analysis steps: Reference gene primer amplification gave estimated nucleated cell counts. Libraries were prepared by immunoSEQ multiplex PCR; TCRdb keeps only in-frame clonotypes and omits some of them. V, J and clone size are taken as reported in that table, and D and trimming were inferred from the DNA itself. The table lists about 250,000 clones, roughly 83% of them singletons. The CDR3 runs to 12 residues. V was clipped by 5 bases and J by 12 bases, with 14 bases between them. The rearrangement uses TRBV12-3 or TRBV12-4 and TRBJ2-1; D gene ambiguous. This sequence originates from a woman aged 80 or over with COVID-19, enrolled during active disease. The sample consisted of peripheral blood. The CDR3 loop reads CASSLYSNRQFF. DNA for the CDR3: TGTGCCAGCAGTCTATACAGCAACCGGCAGTTCTTC.